These T cell receptor beta chains were read from a single sample in a study of long-term antiretroviral therapy in people with HIV. Produced via immunoSEQ multiplex PCR; TCRdb's table is partial and in-frame only. The table has under 20,000 clones, about 80% seen once. The sequenced sample was unsorted PBMCs, obtained 0.2 years after starting antiretroviral therapy. The receptor set was obtained from a woman aged 40-49 years with HIV. CDR3s include the opening cysteine and the closing phenylalanine or tryptophan. D genes are given only for firm matches. Rows may omit the clone size; those that give it use once, few, many or a size class.

abundance,d_gene,v_gene,j_gene,len,CDR3aa,CDR3nt
NA,NA,TRBV6-5,TRBJ2-7,15,CASSYSIGGVGEQYF,TGTGCCAGCAGTTACTCGATAGGTGGGGTGGGGGAGCAGTACTTC
once,NA,TRBV11-2,TRBJ2-3,16,CASSLGIWEVADTQYF,TGTGCCAGCAGCTTAGGTATTTGGGAAGTCGCAGATACGCAGTATTTT
NA,TRBD1,TRBV28,TRBJ1-1,16,CASSNRQGAGDTEAFF,TGTGCCAGCAGTAATCGACAGGGGGCAGGAGACACTGAAGCTTTCTTT
once,NA,TRBV29-1,TRBJ1-4,12,CSVISANEKLFF,TGCAGCGTGATCAGTGCTAATGAAAAACTGTTTTTT
NA,NA,TRBV21-1,TRBJ2-7,15,CASSKGVKGREEQYF,TGTGCCAGCAGCAAAGGTGTGAAGGGGAGAGAGGAGCAGTACTTC
NA,TRBD1,TRBV7-9,TRBJ1-1,15,CASSLGTGGGSEAFF,TGTGCCAGCAGCTTAGGAACAGGGGGAGGCTCTGAAGCTTTCTTT
NA,NA,TRBV4-1,TRBJ1-4,18,CASSRGTKGTRTNEKLFF,TGCGCCAGCAGCCGCGGGACCAAGGGGACTCGAACTAATGAAAAACTGTTTTTT
NA,NA,TRBV11-3,TRBJ1-4,16,CASSPQYAATNEKLFF,TGTGCCAGCAGCCCTCAGTATGCAGCAACTAATGAAAAACTGTTTTTT
NA,TRBD1,TRBV5-1,TRBJ1-2,14,CASSFEGAMYGYTF,TGCGCCAGCAGCTTCGAGGGGGCGATGTATGGCTACACCTTC
once,NA,TRBV30,TRBJ1-1,16,CAWRPGEGGSDTEAFF,TGTGCCTGGAGGCCGGGGGAGGGAGGATCGGACACTGAAGCTTTCTTT
NA,NA,TRBV5-6,TRBJ1-1,15,CASSLEQGLNTEAFF,TGTGCCAGCAGCTTGGAACAGGGATTAAACACTGAAGCTTTCTTT
NA,TRBD1,TRBV19,TRBJ2-1,16,CASSTHGTGSLFEQFF,TGTGCCAGTAGTACCCATGGGACAGGGTCTTTATTTGAGCAGTTCTTC
few,NA,TRBV10-2,TRBJ2-7,11,CASSEGEKQYF,TGCGCCAGCAGTGAGGGGGAAAAGCAGTACTTC
NA,NA,TRBV4-2,TRBJ1-2,15,CASSPLGEINYGYTF,TGTGCCAGCAGCCCCCTCGGAGAAATTAACTATGGCTACACCTTC
NA,NA,TRBV15,TRBJ1-5,16,CATSRDRQGLGQPQHF,TGTGCCACCAGCAGAGATCGGCAGGGGTTGGGTCAGCCCCAGCATTTT
NA,NA,TRBV18,TRBJ2-3,15,CASSPPGLGTDTQYF,TGTGCCAGCTCACCACCGGGTCTAGGCACAGATACGCAGTATTTT
once,NA,TRBV6-5,TRBJ1-1,14,CASSYRGLNTEAFF,TGTGCCAGCAGTTACCGGGGGCTTAACACTGAAGCTTTCTTT
NA,NA,TRBV7-2,TRBJ2-7,15,CASSLATGPSYEQYF,TGTGCCAGCAGCTTAGCTACAGGGCCCTCCTACGAGCAGTACTTC
NA,NA,TRBV18,TRBJ2-7,13,CASSPGSSYEQYF,TGTGCCAGCTCCCCCGGGTCTTCCTACGAGCAGTACTTC
NA,TRBD2,TRBV5-6,TRBJ2-5,16,CASSLLGTSGIETQYF,TGTGCCAGCAGCTTACTAGGGACTAGCGGTATAGAGACCCAGTACTTC
few,NA,TRBV2,TRBJ2-7,11,CASSEGAEQYF,TGTGCCAGCAGTGAGGGAGCCGAGCAGTACTTC
NA,NA,TRBV27,TRBJ2-7,14,CASSLGGSPYEQYF,TGTGCCAGCAGCCTAGGCGGGTCCCCCTACGAGCAGTACTTC
few,NA,TRBV15,TRBJ1-2,14,CATSRELQNYGYTF,TGTGCCACCAGCAGAGAGTTACAAAACTATGGCTACACCTTC
NA,TRBD1,TRBV29-1,TRBJ2-7,12,CSVRQGWYEQYF,TGCAGCGTGAGACAGGGATGGTACGAGCAGTACTTC
NA,TRBD1,TRBV4-3,TRBJ1-6,17,CASSQDRGSSYNSPLHF,TGCGCCAGCAGCCAGGACAGGGGGAGCTCCTATAATTCACCCCTCCACTTT
NA,NA,TRBV4-3,TRBJ2-2,15,CASSQDLGAAGELFF,TGCGCCAGCAGCCAAGATCTGGGGGCGGCCGGGGAGCTGTTTTTT
NA,NA,TRBV9,TRBJ2-2,16,CASSVGGTLNTGELFF,TGTGCCAGCAGCGTAGGAGGGACATTGAACACCGGGGAGCTGTTTTTT
once,TRBD1,TRBV6-1,TRBJ2-1,12,CASSFSTDRQFF,TGTGCCAGCAGTTTCTCGACGGACAGGCAATTCTTC
NA,NA,TRBV6-5,TRBJ1-5,16,CASSYSSGGGLQPQHF,TGTGCCAGCAGTTACTCGAGTGGCGGGGGGCTTCAGCCCCAGCATTTT
NA,TRBD1,TRBV2,TRBJ1-4,11,CASRPDRGLFF,TGTGCCAGCAGGCCCGACAGGGGTTTGTTTTTT
NA,TRBD2,TRBV6-5,TRBJ2-7,15,CASSRKRDPSYEQYF,TGTGCCAGCAGTCGTAAGCGGGACCCCTCCTACGAGCAGTACTTC
few,TRBD2,TRBV5-1,TRBJ2-3,21,CASSTSPWGSGGAVEPDTQYF,TGCGCCAGCAGCACGTCCCCCTGGGGTAGCGGGGGGGCCGTTGAACCAGATACGCAGTATTTT
NA,NA,TRBV7-9,TRBJ2-7,12,CASSLGAEEQYF,TGTGCCAGCAGCTTAGGGGCTGAAGAGCAGTACTTC
few,TRBD1,TRBV7-9,TRBJ2-2,16,CASSPRQGSNTGELFF,TGTGCCAGCAGCCCAAGACAGGGTTCGAACACCGGGGAGCTGTTTTTT
NA,NA,TRBV13,TRBJ1-1,18,CASSSTFTLDGVGTEAFF,TGTGCCAGCAGCTCGACGTTCACGTTGGACGGGGTGGGCACTGAAGCTTTCTTT
once,NA,TRBV30,TRBJ1-1,13,CACLGPLNTEAFF,TGTGCCTGCCTCGGGCCGCTGAACACTGAAGCTTTCTTT
NA,NA,TRBV4-1,TRBJ1-1,13,CASSQGPNTEAFF,TGCGCCAGCAGCCAAGGACCAAACACTGAAGCTTTCTTT
once,TRBD2,TRBV6-5,TRBJ2-1,16,CASSYSGGGAYNEQFF,TGTGCCAGCAGTTACTCGGGCGGGGGTGCTTACAATGAGCAGTTCTTC
NA,TRBD1,TRBV7-9,TRBJ2-7,16,CASSSLGDRGFDEQYF,TGTGCCAGCAGCTCTCTAGGGGACAGGGGTTTCGACGAGCAGTACTTC
NA,NA,TRBV18,TRBJ2-1,15,CASSPRQESSNEQFF,TGTGCCAGCTCACCACGACAGGAGTCCTCCAATGAGCAGTTCTTC
NA,NA,TRBV5-1,TRBJ1-2,13,CASSLESDYGYTF,TGCGCCAGCAGCTTGGAGTCAGACTATGGCTACACCTTC
few,NA,TRBV5-1,TRBJ2-7,15,CASSLSRQLAYEQYF,TGCGCCAGCAGCTTGTCCCGACAGTTAGCCTACGAGCAGTACTTC
NA,NA,TRBV7-6,TRBJ2-7,16,CASSFQPQQGTYEQYF,TGTGCCAGCAGCTTTCAACCCCAACAGGGTACCTACGAGCAGTACTTC
few,NA,TRBV5-5,TRBJ2-2,14,CASSYGPTTGELFF,TGTGCCAGCAGCTACGGACCGACCACCGGGGAGCTGTTTTTT
NA,NA,TRBV5-6,TRBJ2-2,18,CASSLQFRGPRFTGELFF,TGTGCCAGCAGCTTACAATTTAGAGGGCCCCGCTTCACCGGGGAGCTGTTTTTT
NA,NA,TRBV6-5,TRBJ2-5,14,CASRSGQIVETQYF,TGTGCCAGCAGGTCCGGACAAATAGTAGAGACCCAGTACTTC
NA,NA,TRBV5-4,TRBJ2-7,13,CASSLGGGYEQYF,TGTGCCAGCAGCTTGGGAGGGGGCTACGAGCAGTACTTC
NA,TRBD2,TRBV11-2,TRBJ2-5,15,CASSYTSGREETQYF,TGTGCCAGCAGTTATACTAGCGGGAGAGAGGAGACCCAGTACTTC
NA,TRBD2,TRBV7-2,TRBJ2-1,18,CASSFAGSGRGNYNEQFF,TGTGCCAGCAGCTTCGCCGGGTCCGGGCGGGGGAACTACAATGAGCAGTTCTTC
NA,NA,TRBV7-9,TRBJ2-3,14,CASSFDAGPYTQYF,TGTGCCAGCAGCTTTGATGCAGGTCCCTATACGCAGTATTTT
NA,NA,TRBV4-3,TRBJ2-1,15,CASSQDLKSYNEQFF,TGCGCCAGCAGCCAAGATTTAAAGTCCTACAATGAGCAGTTCTTC
NA,NA,TRBV7-9,TRBJ1-4,15,CASSPPAGPNEKLFF,TGTGCCAGCAGCCCACCCGCGGGGCCTAATGAAAAACTGTTTTTT
few,NA,TRBV7-9,TRBJ2-3,13,CASSHPLTDTQYF,TGTGCCAGCAGCCACCCCTTAACAGATACGCAGTATTTT
NA,NA,TRBV30,TRBJ2-3,15,CAWSEYGSGTDTQYF,TGTGCCTGGAGTGAGTACGGGAGTGGCACAGATACGCAGTATTTT
NA,TRBD1,TRBV27,TRBJ1-1,12,CASSMGQGRAFF,TGTGCCAGCAGTATGGGACAGGGGAGGGCTTTCTTT
NA,TRBD2,TRBV5-8,TRBJ2-5,15,CASSSGTSGTETQYF,TGTGCCAGCAGCTCGGGGACTAGCGGGACGGAGACCCAGTACTTC
NA,NA,TRBV6-5,TRBJ2-5,14,CASSYQGTPETQYF,TGTGCCAGCAGTTACCAGGGGACTCCAGAGACCCAGTACTTC
NA,NA,TRBV7-9,TRBJ2-7,12,CASSSIPYEQYF,TGTGCCAGCAGCTCAATACCCTACGAGCAGTACTTC
NA,TRBD1,TRBV10-3,TRBJ1-5,14,CAIRGQGGDQPQHF,TGTGCCATCAGGGGACAGGGGGGGGATCAGCCCCAGCATTTT
few,NA,TRBV6-5,TRBJ1-2,13,CASGEGGDYGYTF,TGTGCCAGCGGGGAGGGTGGAGACTATGGCTACACCTTC